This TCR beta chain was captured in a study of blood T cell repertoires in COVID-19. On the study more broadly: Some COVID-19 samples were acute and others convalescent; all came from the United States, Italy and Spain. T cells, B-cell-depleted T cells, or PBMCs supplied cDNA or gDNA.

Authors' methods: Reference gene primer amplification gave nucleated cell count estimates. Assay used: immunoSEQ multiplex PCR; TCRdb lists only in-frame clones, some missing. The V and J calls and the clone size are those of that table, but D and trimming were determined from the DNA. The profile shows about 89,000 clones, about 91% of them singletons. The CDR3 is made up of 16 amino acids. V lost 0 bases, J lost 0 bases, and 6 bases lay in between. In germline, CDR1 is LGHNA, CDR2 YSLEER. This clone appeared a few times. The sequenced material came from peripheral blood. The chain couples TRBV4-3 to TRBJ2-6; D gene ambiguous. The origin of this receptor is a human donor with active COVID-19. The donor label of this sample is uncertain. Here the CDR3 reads CASSQDSSSGANVLTF. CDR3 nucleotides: TGCGCCAGCAGCCAAGATTCCAGCTCTGGGGCCAACGTCCTGACTTTC.